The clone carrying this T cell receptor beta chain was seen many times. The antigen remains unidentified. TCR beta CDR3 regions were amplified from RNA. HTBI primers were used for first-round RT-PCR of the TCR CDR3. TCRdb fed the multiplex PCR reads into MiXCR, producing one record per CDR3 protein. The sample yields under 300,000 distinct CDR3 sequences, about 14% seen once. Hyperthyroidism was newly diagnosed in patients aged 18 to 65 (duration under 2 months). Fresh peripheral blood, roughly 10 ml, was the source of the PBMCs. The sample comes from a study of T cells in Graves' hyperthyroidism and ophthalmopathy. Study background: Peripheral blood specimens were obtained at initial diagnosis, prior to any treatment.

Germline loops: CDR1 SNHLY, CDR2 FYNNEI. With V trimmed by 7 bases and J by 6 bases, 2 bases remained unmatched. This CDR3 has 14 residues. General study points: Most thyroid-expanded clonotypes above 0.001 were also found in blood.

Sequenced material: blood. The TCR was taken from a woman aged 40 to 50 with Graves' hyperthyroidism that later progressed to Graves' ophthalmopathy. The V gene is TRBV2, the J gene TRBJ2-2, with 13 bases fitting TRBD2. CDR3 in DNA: TGTGCCAGCACAGGACTAGCGGGAGCCGGGGAGCTGTTTTTT. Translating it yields CASTGLAGAGELFF.